This T cell receptor (beta chain) appears in the sequencing data of a study of blood T cell repertoires in COVID-19. As for the study in general: COVID-19 samples from acute and convalescent phases originated in the United States, Italy and Spain. PBMCs, B-cell-depleted T cells, or T cells provided the cDNA or gDNA that made up the material.

Original processing methods: Reference gene primer amplification gave nucleated cell count estimates. TCRdb's table, derived via immunoSEQ multiplex PCR, lists solely in-frame clones and lacks some. The D gene and trimming were derived from the DNA, and the V and J assignments and clone size from that table. The repertoire holds under 35,000 clones, with about 80% as singletons. The sequence derives from an older man with active COVID-19. Material for sequencing was peripheral blood.

CDR3 residues: CASSEAATGELFF. In nucleotides, the CDR3 is TGCGCCAGCAGTGAAGCGGCCACCGGGGAGCTGTTTTTT. This chain uses TRBV10-1 with TRBJ2-2; maybe TRBD2 (5 bases). The CDR3 runs to 13 residues. Germline CDR1 reads WNHNN; CDR2 reads SYGVQD (reference sequence). The V gene lost 3 bases and the J gene lost 4 bases, with 6 bases spanning the gap.